This entry lists 4 T cell receptor beta chains sequenced from one sample in a study of Tregs in tolerant kidney transplant recipients. Sequencing was performed with immunoSEQ multiplex PCR; in TCRdb, only in-frame clones are kept and a portion is missing. The table lists tens of thousands of clones, about 89% of them singletons, with 0.39% in the top ten. Sequences were derived from CD4+ T cells from blood, sampled before the transplant. These receptors were collected from a human donor who received a combined kidney and bone marrow transplant.

The chain employs TRBV30 and TRBJ1-1; D uncertain. Trimming left V 3 bases short and J 8 bases short, with 13 bases between. Germline assignment: CDR1 GTSNPN and CDR2 SVGIG (reference sequence). The CDR3 contains 12 residues. CDR3 region: CAWSSGPYEAFF. The CDR3 bases are TGTGCCTGGAGCTCTGGGCCGTACGAAGCTTTCTTT.

This chain uses TRBV5-4 with TRBJ1-1; D may be TRBD1 (5 bases). The germline CDR1 and CDR2 sequences are SGHNT and YYREEE (reference sequence). Trimming shortened V by 3 bases and J by 11 bases, and 20 bases separated the two germline ends. This CDR3 is 14 amino acids long. CDR3 bases: TGTGCCAGCAGCTCCACCTCGGGGGTGGGACGTGCTTTCTTT. Residues: CASSSTSGVGRAFF.

Only a few counts were recorded for this clone. The chain recombines TRBV9 with TRBJ1-3, with a possible D match to TRBD1 (6 bases). The CDR3 contains 14 residues. V was pared by 4 bases and J by 2 bases, with 10 bases between. Germline CDR1 and CDR2: SGDLS and YYNGEE. CDR3 DNA sequence: TGTGCCAGCAGCACGCAGGGGACTGGAAACACCATATATTTT. It translates to CASSTQGTGNTIYF.

The J gene is TRBJ2-1, the V gene TRBV11-3; D gene unclear. The CDR3 consists of 13 residues. Germline CDR1 is SGHNT and CDR2 is YENEEA. Trimming removed 1 base at V and 9 bases at J, with 10 bases between. CDR3 sequence reads: CASSLAQFGEQFF. CDR3 sequence (DNA): TGTGCCAGCAGCTTAGCTCAGTTTGGTGAGCAGTTCTTC.